The 11 T cell receptor beta chains presented below share a single source sample, sequenced in a study of T cell clonotyping in hematopoietic cell transplantation. The assay was immunoSEQ multiplex PCR, and TCRdb's table has in-frame clones only and misses some. The sample holds 7,200 or so clones; about 91% are singletons and the top ten take about 8%. This sample comprised PBMCs, obtained 100 days after allogeneic stem cell transplant. The receptors were sampled from a male patient younger than 30 who had an allogeneic stem cell transplant from a related donor, so the T cells may come from the graft donor. Some clones in this sample may be carry-over from other donors' samples.

The J gene is TRBJ1-2, the V gene TRBV27, with unresolved D. V was cut by 5 bases and J by 4 bases, with 14 bases left in between. The CDR3 is 14 residues long. CDR1 MNHEY and CDR2 SMNVEV come from the germline V gene (reference sequence). CDR3 residues: CASSLRRAGYGYTF. CDR3 nucleotides: TGTGCCAGCAGTCTCCGACGGGCTGGCTATGGCTACACCTTC.

This clone was seen more than once but under ten times. The chain has TRBV5-8 and TRBJ2-2; D not certain. Trimming cost V 0 bases and J 3 bases, with 9 bases left between them. This CDR3 is built from 15 residues. The V gene's germline CDR1 is SGHTS and CDR2 YDEGEE. The CDR3 nucleotides are TGTGCCAGCAGCTTGGCTGTGCCCTACACCGGGGAGCTGTTTTTT. This translates into CASSLAVPYTGELFF.

This CDR3 reads CASSPDYLSTDTQYF. DNA of the CDR3: TGTGCCAGCAGCCCGGACTACCTCAGCACAGATACGCAGTATTTT. The chain joins TRBV7-2 to TRBJ2-3; possibly TRBD2 for D (6 bases). The germline V and J ends were trimmed by 5 bases and 0 bases, with 12 bases remaining between them. Per germline, CDR1 SGHTA and CDR2 FQGNSA. The CDR3 sequence is 15 residues long.

The genes are TRBV30 and TRBJ2-1; 10 bases fit TRBD2. V dropped 0 bases and J dropped 6; count of bases not matched to a gene: 5. CDR1 and CDR2 (germline): GTSNPN, SVGIG (reference sequence). The length of the CDR3 is 15 residues. CDR3 sequence (DNA): TGTGCCTGGAGTGTAGGAATAGCGGGAGGCAATGAGCAGTTCTTC. This translates into CAWSVGIAGGNEQFF. Looking up the rest from reference TRBV30 and TRBJ2-1 gives the full variable domain: SQTIHQWPATLVQPVGSPLSLECTVEGTSNPNLYWYRQAAGRGLQLLFYSVGIGQISSEVPQNLSASRPQDRQFILSSKKLLLSDSGFYLCAWSVGIAGGNEQFFGPGTRLTVL.

The V and J genes are TRBV27 and TRBJ2-2; TRBD1 is a possible D gene (5 bases). Trimming removed 10 bases at V and 4 bases at J, with 19 bases between. The length of the CDR3 is 15 residues. Germline CDR1 is MNHEY and CDR2 is SMNVEV (reference sequence). The CDR3 DNA sequence: TGTGCCATCCGTGTGGGGATGCAGGGCACCGGGGAGCTGTTTTTT. It is translated as CAIRVGMQGTGELFF.

The rearrangement joins TRBV4-2 to TRBJ2-3; TRBD2 agrees at 8 bases. The CDR3 runs to 18 residues. The germline CDR1 and CDR2 sequences are LGHNA and YNFKEQ. V gave up 0 bases and J gave up 4 bases; unmatched junction bases: 12. The CDR3 region is CASSQDPGGAGVPDTQYF. The CDR3 DNA follows: TGTGCCAGCAGCCAAGATCCGGGGGGAGCGGGAGTCCCAGATACGCAGTATTTT.

The sample holds one count of this clone. The rearrangement joins TRBV2 to TRBJ2-7; TRBD2 agrees at 7 bases. The CDR3 covers 16 residues. Germline trimming cut 1 base from V and 4 bases from J; bases unmatched to any gene: 10. Germline V lookup: CDR1 SNHLY, CDR2 FYNNEI. CDR3 DNA sequence: TGTGCCAGCAGTGAAGGTCTAGCGGTCGACTCGTACGAGCAGTACGTC. Protein: CASSEGLAVDSYEQYV.

The chain uses TRBV19 and TRBJ1-1; D call uncertain. V lost 1 base, J lost 3 bases, and 6 bases lay in between. The CDR3 is 13 amino acids. Per the germline V gene, CDR1 is LNHDA and CDR2 is SQIVND (reference sequence). CDR3 region: CASSIGRYTEAFF. The DNA for the CDR3 is TGTGCCAGTAGTATAGGAAGATACACTGAAGCTTTCTTT.

The chain carries TRBV19 and TRBJ1-4; unclear D gene. Trimming pared 1 base from V and 4 bases from J, leaving 10 bases between. Germline V lookup: CDR1 LNHDA, CDR2 SQIVND (reference sequence). The CDR3 length is 15 residues. This CDR3 reads CASSIARQLNEKLFF. The CDR3 DNA reads as TGTGCCAGTAGTATAGCCAGGCAACTTAATGAAAAACTGTTTTTT.

The gene calls are TRBV6-4 and TRBJ2-1; possible D gene TRBD2, 5 bases. This CDR3 contains 15 residues. Germline V lookup: CDR1 MRHNA, CDR2 SNTAGT. V was clipped by 4 bases and J by 4 bases, with 14 bases between them. In DNA form, the CDR3 reads TGTGCCAGCAGTGCGACTTGGGGAGTGTACAATGAGCAGTTCTTC. This encodes CASSATWGVYNEQFF.

The rearrangement joins TRBV27 to TRBJ2-7, with TRBD1 matching over 8 bases. The CDR3 totals 18 residues. The germline CDR1 and CDR2 sequences are MNHEY and SMNVEV (reference sequence). Germline trimming cut 5 bases from V and 3 bases from J; bases unmatched to any gene: 18. The CDR3 DNA follows: TGTGCCAGCAGTCCTCCGGGACAGGTCCGTCGACAGGTCTACGAGCAGTACTTC. Its translation is CASSPPGQVRRQVYEQYF.